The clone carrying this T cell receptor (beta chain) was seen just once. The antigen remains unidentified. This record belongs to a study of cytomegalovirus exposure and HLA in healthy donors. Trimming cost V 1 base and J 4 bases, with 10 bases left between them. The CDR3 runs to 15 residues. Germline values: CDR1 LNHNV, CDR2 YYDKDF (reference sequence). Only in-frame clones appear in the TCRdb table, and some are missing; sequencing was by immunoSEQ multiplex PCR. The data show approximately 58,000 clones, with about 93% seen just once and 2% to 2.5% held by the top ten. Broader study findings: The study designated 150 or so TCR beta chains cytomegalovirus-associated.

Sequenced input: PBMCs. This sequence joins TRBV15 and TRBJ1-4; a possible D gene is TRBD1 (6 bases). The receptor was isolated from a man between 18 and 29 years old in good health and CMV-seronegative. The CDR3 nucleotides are TGTGCCACCAGCAGAGTGACAGGAGTTAATGAAAAACTGTTTTTT. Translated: CATSRVTGVNEKLFF.